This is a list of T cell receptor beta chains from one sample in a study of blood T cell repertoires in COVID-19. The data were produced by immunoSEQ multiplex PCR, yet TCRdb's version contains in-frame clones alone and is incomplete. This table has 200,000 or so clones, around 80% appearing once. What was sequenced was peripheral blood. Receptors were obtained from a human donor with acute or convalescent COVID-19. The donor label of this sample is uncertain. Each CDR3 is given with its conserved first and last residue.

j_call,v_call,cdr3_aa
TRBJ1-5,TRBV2,CASRRDSLEGQPQHF
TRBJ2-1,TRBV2,CASSGDRGSYNEQFF
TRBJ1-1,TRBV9,CASSGEGGTEAFF
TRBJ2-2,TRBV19,CASKPQGGANTGELFF
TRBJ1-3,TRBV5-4,CASSPLPAGGSGNTIYF
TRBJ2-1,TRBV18,CASSLWTQTPGQINEQFF
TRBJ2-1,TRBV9,CASSVGFLAGGSNEQFF
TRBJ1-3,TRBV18,CASSPSQSSGNTIYF
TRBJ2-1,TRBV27,CASQTSGNYNEQFF
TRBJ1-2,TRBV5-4,CASSSDRQAGYGYTF
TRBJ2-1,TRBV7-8,CASSLGLANEQFF
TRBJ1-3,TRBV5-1,CASSSGGVGNTIYF
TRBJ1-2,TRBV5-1,CASSTAPGTGVYGYTF
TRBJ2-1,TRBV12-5,CASGLQAGLAAINEQFF
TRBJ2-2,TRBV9,CASSDERMNTGELFF
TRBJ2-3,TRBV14,CASSQVGLAAGSTDTQYF
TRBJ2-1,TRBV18,CASSPPLGGGGNEQFF
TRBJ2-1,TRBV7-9,CASSPRTSGDNEQFF
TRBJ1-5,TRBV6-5,CASSPRDSNQPQHF
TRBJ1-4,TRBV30,CAWSPGQGAWEKLFF
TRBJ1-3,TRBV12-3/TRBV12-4,CASSSGNTIYF
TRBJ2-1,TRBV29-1,CSVVLAGYNEQFF
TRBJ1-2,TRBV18,CASSANIGQGRGGYTF
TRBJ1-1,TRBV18,CASSTAGENTEAFF
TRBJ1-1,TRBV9,CASSPRTGANTEAFF
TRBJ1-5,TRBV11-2,CASSSRNQPQHF
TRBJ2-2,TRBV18,CASSPQEVARTGELFF
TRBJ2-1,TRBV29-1,CSVDRGTSGRPGSYNEQFF
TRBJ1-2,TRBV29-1,CSVERRGPLYGYTF
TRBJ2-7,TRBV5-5,CASSLDGGSSYEQYF
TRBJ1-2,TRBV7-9,CASSLEGYGYTF
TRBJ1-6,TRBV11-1,CASSYQTGGSNSPLHF
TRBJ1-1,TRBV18,CASSPRQQNTEAFF
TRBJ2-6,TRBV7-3,CASSLLGTGISGANVLTF
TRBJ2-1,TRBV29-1,CSMRNYNEQFF
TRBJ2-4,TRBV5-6,CASSFRGLLTKNIQYF
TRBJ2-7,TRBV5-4,CASSLGLAGGLPYEQYF
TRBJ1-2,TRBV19,CASSPARGGYTF
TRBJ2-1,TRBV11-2,CASSPEDRVADEQFF
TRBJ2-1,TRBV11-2,CASSSLGSGVVGYNEQFF
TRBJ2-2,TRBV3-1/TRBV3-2,CASSLRVTTGELFF
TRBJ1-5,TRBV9,CASSVGENQPQHF
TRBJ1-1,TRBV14,CASSPRQGLRDSAEAFF
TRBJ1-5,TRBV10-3,CAIGGQGGNQPQHF
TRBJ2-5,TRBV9,CASSPGTGRETQYF
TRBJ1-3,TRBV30,CAWRAVWGTLGGNTIYF
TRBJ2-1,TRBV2,CASSKGLAVSYNEQFF
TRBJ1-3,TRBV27,CASSPMDSSGNTIYF
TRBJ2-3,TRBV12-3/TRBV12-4,CASSPSNTQYF
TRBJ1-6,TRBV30,CASGQGAIRNSPLHF
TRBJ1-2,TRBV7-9,CASSLPRDRDYTF